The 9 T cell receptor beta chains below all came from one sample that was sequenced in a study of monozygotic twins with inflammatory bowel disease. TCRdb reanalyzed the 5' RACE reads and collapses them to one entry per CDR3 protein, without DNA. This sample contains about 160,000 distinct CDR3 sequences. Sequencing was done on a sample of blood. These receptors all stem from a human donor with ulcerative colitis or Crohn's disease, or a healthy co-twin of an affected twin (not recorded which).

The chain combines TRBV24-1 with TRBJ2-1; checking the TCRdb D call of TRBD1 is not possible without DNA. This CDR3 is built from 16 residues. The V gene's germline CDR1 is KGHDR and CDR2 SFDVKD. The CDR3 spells CATSDRIGTGDNEQFF.

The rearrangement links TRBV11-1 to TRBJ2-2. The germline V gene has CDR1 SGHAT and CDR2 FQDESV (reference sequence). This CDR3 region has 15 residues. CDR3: CASTHRTGTTGELFF.

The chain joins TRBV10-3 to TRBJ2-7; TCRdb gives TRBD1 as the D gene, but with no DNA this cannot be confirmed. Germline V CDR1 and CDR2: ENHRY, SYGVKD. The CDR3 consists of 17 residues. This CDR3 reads CAISARRDRDGTLEQYF.

The CDR3 is CASRRGQGVNYF. The chain couples TRBV7-2 to TRBJ2-3; checking the TCRdb D call of TRBD1 is not possible without DNA. CDR3 size: 12 residues. The germline V gene encodes CDR1 SGHTA and CDR2 FQGNSA.

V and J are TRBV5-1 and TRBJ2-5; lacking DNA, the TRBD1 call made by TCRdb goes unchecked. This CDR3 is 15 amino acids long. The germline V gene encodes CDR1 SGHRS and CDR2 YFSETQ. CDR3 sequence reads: CASSLVPGGGETQYF.

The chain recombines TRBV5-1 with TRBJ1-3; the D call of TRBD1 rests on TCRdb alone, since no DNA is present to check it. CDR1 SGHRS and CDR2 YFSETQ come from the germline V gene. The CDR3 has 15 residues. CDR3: CASSHGQGDGNTIYF.

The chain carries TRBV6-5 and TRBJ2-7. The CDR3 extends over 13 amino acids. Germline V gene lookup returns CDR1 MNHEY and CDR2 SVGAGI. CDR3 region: CASSYTGRVEQYF.

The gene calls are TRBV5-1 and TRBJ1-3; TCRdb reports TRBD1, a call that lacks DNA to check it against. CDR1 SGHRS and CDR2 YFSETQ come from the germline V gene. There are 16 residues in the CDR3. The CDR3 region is CASSLLGPDSGNTIYF.

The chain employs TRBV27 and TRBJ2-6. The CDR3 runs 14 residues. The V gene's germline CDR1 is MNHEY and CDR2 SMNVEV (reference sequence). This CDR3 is CASSLDAGANVLTF.